One and the same sample provided the 13 T cell receptor beta chains below, sequenced in a study of OX40 agonist ivuxolimab in advanced cancers. Library creation used the immunoSEQ multiplex PCR assay. The immuneACCESS repertoire file appears here via TCRdb, limited to in-frame rearrangements. These files lack a portion of the clones; in checked studies, under half of the deficit traces to unresolved V genes, and the cause of the others is not known. Recorded for this sample are tens of thousands of clones; 89% of them occurred a single time. The top ten hold 0.19% of the sample. The sequencing used CD4+ or CD8+ T cells sorted from blood, collected in a trial of the OX40 agonist ivuxolimab. The source is an adult with an advanced solid tumor such as melanoma, head and neck, liver or kidney cancer.

The chain combines TRBV27 with TRBJ2-2; a possible D gene is TRBD2 (7 bases). This CDR3 spans 15 amino acids. Trimming removed 10 bases from V and 4 bases from J, with 19 bases in between. Germline lookup yields CDR1 MNHEY and CDR2 SMNVEV (reference sequence). The CDR3 sequence is CATFRGAPITGELFF. The CDR3 nucleotides read TGTGCCACCTTCCGGGGGGCCCCTATCACCGGGGAGCTGTTTTTT.

This chain links TRBV11-2 with TRBJ2-3, with no clear D. Between the trimmed V and J ends, which lost 5 bases and 1 base, there was a span of 7 bases. This CDR3 has 13 amino acids. Germline CDR1 is SGHAT and CDR2 is FQNNGV. The CDR3 reads CASSQERTDTQYF. The CDR3 DNA reads as TGTGCCAGCAGCCAAGAACGCACAGATACGCAGTATTTT.

The chain employs TRBV5-6 and TRBJ2-1; D is ambiguous. CDR3 length equals 14 residues. The germline V gene has CDR1 SGHDT and CDR2 YYEEEE. With 4 bases removed from V and 5 bases from J, the gap between germline ends came to 13 bases. Written as DNA, the CDR3 is TGTGCCAGCAGCCCTGGGTGGGCCCACAATGAGCAGTTCTTC. Translated, it gives CASSPGWAHNEQFF. Full variable domain (outside the CDR3, taken from reference TRBV5-6 and TRBJ2-1): DAGVTQSPTHLIKTRGQQVTLRCSPKSGHDTVSWYQQALGQGPQFIFQYYEEEERQRGNFPDRFSGHQFPNYSSELNVNALLLGDSALYLCASSPGWAHNEQFFGPGTRLTVL.

V usage is TRBV7-2 and J usage is TRBJ2-5, with a possible D match to TRBD1 (6 bases). The CDR3 totals 13 residues. CDR1 and CDR2 (germline): SGHTA, FQGNSA. The ends were cut back, 0 bases at V and 8 bases at J, with 10 bases in the middle. DNA of the CDR3: TGTGCCAGCAGCTTAGCTGTACAGGGAACCCAGTACTTC. This sequence encodes CASSLAVQGTQYF.

The chain employs TRBV7-2 and TRBJ2-3, with D possibly being TRBD1 (6 bases). CDR3 length: 13 residues. Germline loops: CDR1 SGHTA, CDR2 FQGNSA. The V gene lost 1 base and the J gene lost 8 bases, with 10 bases spanning the gap. CDR3 in amino acids: CASSLGTVGTQYF. The DNA of the CDR3 is TGTGCCAGCAGCTTAGGGACAGTCGGTACGCAGTATTTT.

The rearrangement links TRBV28 to TRBJ2-5, with 9 bases lining up with TRBD2. CDR3 length: 14 residues. Trimming took 6 bases from V and 2 from J; bases not matched to a gene: 4. Germline V gives CDR1 MDHEN, CDR2 SYDVKM. This CDR3 is CASSYTSGQETQYF. CDR3 DNA sequence: TGTGCCAGCAGCTATACTAGCGGGCAAGAGACCCAGTACTTC.

The chain is built from TRBV10-3 and TRBJ1-1, with D possibly TRBD1 on 5 matching bases. This CDR3 is built from 14 residues. Trimming removed 6 bases from V and 1 base from J, with 12 bases in between. CDR1 ENHRY and CDR2 SYGVKD come from the germline V gene. This CDR3 is CAISQVGGNTEAFF. CDR3 DNA: TGTGCCATCAGCCAAGTCGGGGGGAACACTGAAGCTTTCTTT.

The chain couples TRBV7-3 to TRBJ2-7; TRBD2 is a possible D gene (6 bases). Deletions cut 5 bases from V and 2 bases from J, with 13 bases between. Germline lookup yields CDR1 SGHTA and CDR2 FQGTGA. The CDR3 has 14 residues. CDR3 sequence: CASSPAGRPYEQYF. In DNA, the CDR3 is TGTGCCAGCAGCCCCGCCGGGAGACCCTACGAGCAGTACTTC.

The chain has TRBV7-2 and TRBJ1-2; the D gene is possibly TRBD1 (5 bases). Trimming cost V 5 bases and J 4 bases, with 14 bases left between them. Germline CDR1 reads SGHTA; CDR2 reads FQGNSA. This CDR3 comprises 14 residues. In DNA form, the CDR3 reads TGTGCCAGCAGCCAAGGGACGGCGAGCTATGGCTACACCTTC. Translation gives CASSQGTASYGYTF.

The V call is TRBV28, the J call TRBJ2-2; D tentatively fits TRBD1 or TRBD2 (5 bases each). The V gene's germline CDR1 is MDHEN and CDR2 SYDVKM. The germline V and J ends were trimmed by 4 bases and 5 bases, with 17 bases remaining between them. This CDR3 has 16 residues. CDR3 coding DNA: TGTGCCAGCAGTTCCTATGGGGCTGGGAGAACCGGGGAGCTGTTTTTT. Translating gives CASSSYGAGRTGELFF.

The genes are TRBV7-3 and TRBJ2-1; D unclear. The CDR3 loop spans 16 amino acids. The germline V gene encodes CDR1 SGHTA and CDR2 FQGTGA. V gave up 5 bases and J gave up 9 bases, with 23 bases separating them. The CDR3 nucleotides read TGTGCCAGCAGCCAAAACTCGGCCAATCGTATGGGTGAGCAGTTCTTC. As protein: CASSQNSANRMGEQFF. Looking up the rest from reference TRBV7-3 and TRBJ2-1 gives the full variable domain: GAGVSQTPSNKVTEKGKYVELRCDPISGHTALYWYRQSLGQGPEFLIYFQGTGAADDSGLPNDRFFAVRPEGSVSTLKIQRTERGDSAVYLCASSQNSANRMGEQFFGPGTRLTVL.

This sequence joins TRBV28 and TRBJ1-4, with 10 bases identical to TRBD1. Trimming at V came to 3 bases and at J to 7 bases, leaving 5 bases not matched to a gene. The germline V gene has CDR1 MDHEN and CDR2 SYDVKM. CDR3 length: 15 amino acids. The DNA for the CDR3 is TGTGCCAGCAGTTTCTGGGACAGGGGTACTGAAAAACTGTTTTTT. The encoded protein is CASSFWDRGTEKLFF.

V is TRBV6-6 and J is TRBJ1-5, with D uncertain. Trimming shortened V by 2 bases and J by 5 bases, and 7 bases separated the two germline ends. Per the germline V gene, CDR1 is MNHNY and CDR2 is SVGAGI (reference sequence). This CDR3 has 13 residues. CDR3 in DNA: TGTGCCAGCAGTTACGGGTCGGATCAGCCCCAGCATTTT. Amino acid sequence: CASSYGSDQPQHF.